This T cell receptor (beta chain) came from a study of blood T cell repertoires in COVID-19. Overall study context: The analysed material was cDNA or gDNA that came from T cells, B-cell-depleted T cells, or PBMCs.

Authors' methods: Cell counts per sample came from amplifying reference gene primers. Libraries were prepared by immunoSEQ multiplex PCR; TCRdb keeps only in-frame clonotypes and omits some of them. Clone size and V and J calls were adopted from that table, with D and trimming inferred from the DNA. The sample shows roughly 360,000 clones, roughly 90% of them seen only once. The CDR3 is 13 amino acids. V was clipped by 4 bases and J by 10 bases, with 16 bases between them. Participants were aged about 18 to 90 years, lived in over 20 US areas, and enrolled virtually. Cohort allocation depended upon clinical history that participants reported.

This receptor was identified in a woman aged 25 to 39 with acute COVID-19. The V call is TRBV12-3 or TRBV12-4, the J call TRBJ1-1, with D possibly matching TRBD1 (5 bases). The sample comprised PBMCs or T cells enriched from blood (not recorded which). The CDR3: CASSSLWTSSAFF. The DNA for the CDR3 is TGTGCCAGCAGTTCCCTATGGACAAGCTCAGCTTTCTTT.